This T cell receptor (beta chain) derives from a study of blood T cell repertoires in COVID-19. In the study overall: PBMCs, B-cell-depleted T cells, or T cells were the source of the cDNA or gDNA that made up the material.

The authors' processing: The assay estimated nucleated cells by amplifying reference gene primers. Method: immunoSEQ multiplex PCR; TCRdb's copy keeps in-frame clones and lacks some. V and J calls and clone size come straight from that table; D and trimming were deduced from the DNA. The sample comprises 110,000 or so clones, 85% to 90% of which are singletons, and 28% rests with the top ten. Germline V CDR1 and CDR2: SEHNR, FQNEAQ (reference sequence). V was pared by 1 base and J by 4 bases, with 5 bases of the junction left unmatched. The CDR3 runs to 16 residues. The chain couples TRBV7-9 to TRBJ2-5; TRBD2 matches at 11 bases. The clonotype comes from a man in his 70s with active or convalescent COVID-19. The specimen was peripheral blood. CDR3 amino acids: CASSLVAGGGRETQYF. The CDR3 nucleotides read TGTGCCAGCAGCTTAGTAGCGGGAGGGGGTCGAGAGACCCAGTACTTC.